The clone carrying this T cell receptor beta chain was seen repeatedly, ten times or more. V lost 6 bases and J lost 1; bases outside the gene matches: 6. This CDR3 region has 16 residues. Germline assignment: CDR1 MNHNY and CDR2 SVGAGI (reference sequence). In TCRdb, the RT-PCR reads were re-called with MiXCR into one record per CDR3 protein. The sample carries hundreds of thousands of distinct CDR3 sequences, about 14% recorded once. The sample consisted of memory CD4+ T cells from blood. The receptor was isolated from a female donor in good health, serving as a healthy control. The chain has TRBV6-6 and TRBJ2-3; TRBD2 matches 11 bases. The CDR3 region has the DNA TGTGCCAGCAGCGTGACTAGCGGGACGGGCACAGATACGCAGTATTTT. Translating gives CASSVTSGTGTDTQYF.